This TCR beta chain was captured by sequencing in a study of blood T cell repertoires in COVID-19. About the study: There were acute and convalescent COVID-19 samples, and they came from the United States, Italy and Spain.

Study processing details: Quantification of nucleated cells was approximated via reference gene primer amplification. The protocol was immunoSEQ multiplex PCR, while the TCRdb copy is restricted to in-frame clones and leaves out a portion. The V and J calls and clone size are taken from that table; D and trimming were inferred from the DNA. The sample includes 250,000 or so clones, roughly 85% of them seen just once. The CDR3 covers 14 residues. With 4 bases removed from V and 4 bases from J, the gap between germline ends came to 13 bases. Looked up from germline, CDR1 is SNHLY and CDR2 is FYNNEI. Researchers sorted participants into cohorts using their self-reported clinical history. All exposed participants met a person with COVID-19 within 2 weeks before entering the study.

V is TRBV2 and J is TRBJ2-5; weak D call: TRBD1 (6 bases). The sequencing sample was made of PBMCs or T cells enriched from blood (not recorded which). This sequence was found in a woman in her forties or fifties who had been exposed to COVID-19. The CDR3 spells CASSGLQGLETQYF. The CDR3, as DNA: TGTGCCAGCAGTGGTCTTCAGGGGCTAGAGACCCAGTACTTC.